This T cell receptor (beta chain) derives from a study of T cell responses to AZD1222 COVID-19 vaccine. This clone was detected only a few times. Method: immunoSEQ multiplex PCR; TCRdb's copy keeps in-frame clones and lacks some. Here the sample spans roughly 100,000 clones, roughly 93% being singletons. V dropped 0 bases and J dropped 8; count of bases not matched to a gene: 8. Germline lookup yields CDR1 SEHNR and CDR2 FQNEAQ (reference sequence). This CDR3 is 17 amino acids long. Sequencing used peripheral blood, obtained on day 0 of AZD1222 vaccination. The source of this sequence is an adult in good health. The gene calls are TRBV7-9 and TRBJ2-1; TRBD2 agrees at 12 bases. The CDR3 region is CASSLAATSGSLDEQFF. For the CDR3, the DNA is TGTGCCAGCAGCTTAGCGGCGACTAGCGGGAGTCTGGATGAGCAGTTCTTC.